One sample yielded the 18 T cell receptor beta chains listed below, sequenced in a study of blood T cell repertoires in COVID-19. Assay used: immunoSEQ multiplex PCR; TCRdb lists only in-frame clones, some missing. The table shows 160,000 or so clones, with approximately 86% occurring only once. The sequencing sample was made of peripheral blood. Receptors originate from a woman in her forties or fifties with acute or convalescent COVID-19.

A single count supports this clone. The chain employs TRBV14 and TRBJ1-6; TRBD1 aligns across 8 bases. The germline V gene has CDR1 SGHDN and CDR2 FVKESK. The CDR3 is made up of 15 amino acids. V gave up 1 base and J gave up 10 bases; unmatched junction bases: 6. The CDR3 protein is CASSQVGQVRSPLHF. Written as DNA, the CDR3 is TGTGCCAGCAGCCAAGTGGGACAGGTGCGGTCACCCCTCCACTTT.

The rearrangement links TRBV18 to TRBJ2-5, with 7 bases identical to TRBD2. The CDR3 has 17 amino acids. Germline lookup yields CDR1 KGHSH and CDR2 LQKENI. With V trimmed by 4 bases and J by 3 bases, 14 bases remained unmatched. The CDR3 reads CASSQFGLAERKETQYF. CDR3 sequence (DNA): TGTGCCAGCTCACAGTTCGGGCTAGCGGAAAGAAAAGAGACCCAGTACTTC.

CDR3 in DNA: TGTGCCAGCAGCCCCGCCGGGGGGGACAGGGGACACGAGCAGTACTTC. Residues: CASSPAGGDRGHEQYF. The chain uses TRBV7-6 and TRBJ2-7; 10 bases line up with TRBD1. V dropped 5 bases and J dropped 5; count of bases not matched to a gene: 12. The CDR3 runs 16 residues. Germline V gene lookup returns CDR1 SGHVS and CDR2 FNYEAQ.

This rearrangement joins TRBV24-1 to TRBJ2-3, with 7 bases fitting TRBD2. Germline trimming cut 3 bases from V and 2 bases from J; bases unmatched to any gene: 10. The CDR3 runs 17 residues. Germline V gene data show CDR1 as KGHDR and CDR2 as SFDVKD. Written as DNA, the CDR3 is TGTGCCACCAGTGATCCCCTCAGGGAGGGTAACACAGATACGCAGTATTTT. Its protein is CATSDPLREGNTDTQYF.

CDR3 amino acids: CASSLVTGSSYEQYF. The CDR3 DNA follows: TGCGCCAGCAGCTTGGTGACAGGGAGCTCCTACGAGCAGTACTTC. The rearrangement joins TRBV5-1 to TRBJ2-7, with TRBD1 matching over 7 bases. CDR3 length: 15 residues. Germline loops: CDR1 SGHRS, CDR2 YFSETQ. The junction had 3 bases not matched to a gene; V was cut back by 0 bases and J by 0 bases.

V usage is TRBV27 and J usage is TRBJ1-1; 11 bases agree with TRBD1. The CDR3 contains 16 residues. Looked up from germline, CDR1 is MNHEY and CDR2 is SMNVEV (reference sequence). The J segment lost 0 bases and the V segment lost 5 bases, leaving 5 bases of the junction unmatched. The CDR3 DNA sequence: TGTGCCAGCAGTCCGGACAGGGGGCGGTTGAACACTGAAGCTTTCTTT. Its protein is CASSPDRGRLNTEAFF.

This clone was found once. The rearrangement uses TRBV2 and TRBJ1-2; D is uncertain. Trimming cost V 3 bases and J 5 bases, with 16 bases left between them. The CDR3 has 15 amino acids. Germline V CDR1 and CDR2: SNHLY, FYNNEI. The CDR3: CASSEEQLTFYGYTF. In nucleotides, the CDR3 is TGTGCCAGCAGTGAGGAACAGCTCACCTTTTATGGCTACACCTTC.

V usage is TRBV6-5 and J usage is TRBJ1-2; 10 bases are a match to TRBD1. This CDR3 is built from 15 residues. J gave up 6 bases and V 6 bases, and 10 bases lay outside the gene matches. Looked up from germline, CDR1 is MNHEY and CDR2 is SVGAGI. The CDR3 DNA reads as TGTGCCAGCAGGGGACCGGGACAGGGGCACGATGGCTACACCTTC. Protein product: CASRGPGQGHDGYTF.

This chain joins TRBV4-3 and TRBJ2-1; maybe TRBD2 (7 bases). CDR1 and CDR2 from the germline V gene are LGHNA and YSLEER. The V end was cut by 1 base, the J end by 6 bases, with 16 bases between. The CDR3 length is 16 residues. The CDR3, as DNA: TGCGCCAGCAGCCAAGGGGAGGGGGAGACGGGCAATGAGCAGTTCTTC. This sequence encodes CASSQGEGETGNEQFF.

The rearrangement links TRBV27 to TRBJ1-5; 7 bases line up with TRBD1. V dropped 1 base and J dropped 5; count of bases not matched to a gene: 5. The CDR3 consists of 15 residues. Germline V gene data show CDR1 as MNHEY and CDR2 as SMNVEV (reference sequence). CDR3 sequence: CASSLLGTVDQPQHF. In DNA form, the CDR3 reads TGTGCCAGCAGTTTATTAGGGACAGTGGATCAGCCCCAGCATTTT.

V gene TRBV19 combines with J gene TRBJ2-5; tentatively, D is TRBD1 (6 bases). V was clipped by 5 bases and J by 3 bases, with 10 bases between them. The germline CDR1 and CDR2 sequences are LNHDA and SQIVND (reference sequence). The CDR3 spans 13 residues. DNA for the CDR3: TGTGCCAGTAGTCCAAGGGGGAAAGAGACCCAGTACTTC. Translated, it gives CASSPRGKETQYF.

The chain links TRBV6-2 or TRBV6-3 to TRBJ2-1, with 7 bases aligning to TRBD1. The germline gives CDR1 MNHEY, CDR2 SVGEGT. Trimming at V came to 0 bases and at J to 0 bases, leaving 5 bases not matched to a gene. The CDR3 has 17 residues. The CDR3 spells CASSYSGTVGSYNEQFF. The CDR3 DNA sequence: TGTGCCAGCAGTTACTCGGGGACAGTGGGCTCCTACAATGAGCAGTTCTTC.

The gene calls are TRBV5-1 and TRBJ2-4, with D perhaps matching TRBD2 (5 bases). V dropped 0 bases and J dropped 8 bases, with 12 bases sitting between them. The CDR3 is 14 residues long. CDR1 and CDR2 (germline): SGHRS, YFSETQ. The CDR3, as DNA: TGCGCCAGCAGCTTGGCGGCCTCCGGGGACATTCAGTACTTC. Protein product: CASSLAASGDIQYF.

The chain links TRBV6-2 or TRBV6-3 to TRBJ1-1; possible D gene TRBD1, 6 bases. The CDR3 is made up of 13 amino acids. V was pared by 6 bases and J by 4 bases, with 12 bases between. Germline V CDR1 and CDR2: MNHEY, SVGEGT. CDR3 DNA sequence: TGTGCCAGCAGCCCCTACAGGGCCACTGAAGCTTTCTTT. Its protein is CASSPYRATEAFF.

The chain combines TRBV24-1 with TRBJ1-2; TRBD1 agrees at 8 bases. V trimming: 4 bases; J trimming: 2 bases; junction bases outside the gene matches: 5. This CDR3 has 15 amino acids. Germline V gives CDR1 KGHDR, CDR2 SFDVKD. As DNA, the CDR3 is TGTGCCACCAGTGACTCCAGGACAGGGAACTATGGCTACACCTTC. This sequence encodes CATSDSRTGNYGYTF.

This clone came up a few times. The rearrangement links TRBV5-1 to TRBJ2-5; 11 bases match TRBD1. V was clipped by 3 bases and J by 2 bases; unmatched bases: 12. The CDR3 totals 18 residues. Germline assignment: CDR1 SGHRS and CDR2 YFSETQ. The CDR3 region has the DNA TGCGCCAGCAGCTCTACTACCGGGACAGGGGGTGTTCAAGAGACCCAGTACTTC. Translated, it gives CASSSTTGTGGVQETQYF.

V usage is TRBV18 and J usage is TRBJ2-5; D possibly corresponds to TRBD1 (7 bases). Germline V gene lookup returns CDR1 KGHSH and CDR2 LQKENI. The CDR3 has 13 residues. V lost 3 bases to trimming and J lost 4 bases, with 9 bases between them. CDR3 bases: TGTGCCAGCTCACCCCAGGGGGGAGAGACCCAGTACTTC. This encodes CASSPQGGETQYF.

V is TRBV5-1 and J is TRBJ1-4; 7 bases match TRBD1. This CDR3 contains 15 residues. Unmatched junction bases numbered 4, after V lost 1 base and J lost 4 bases. Germline V gene lookup returns CDR1 SGHRS and CDR2 YFSETQ. Here the CDR3 DNA reads TGCGCCAGCAGCTTGACAGGGGCGATTAATGAAAAACTGTTTTTT. Encoded protein: CASSLTGAINEKLFF.